The entry below gives a single T cell receptor (beta chain) sequence along with its context. Its antigen is not known. This specimen comes from a study of cytomegalovirus exposure and HLA in healthy donors. Background on the study: The early release's HLA-typed donors yielded approximately 82 million unique TCRs. The study's findings and limits: As immune exposure information, only CMV serostatus was available.

It was healthy bone marrow donors who served as donors. Researchers ran the PCR with 60 Vbeta and 13 Jbeta primers. Data came from immunoSEQ multiplex PCR; TCRdb stores just in-frame clones and leaves some out. The sample data list under 35,000 clones. Sequencing was carried out using PBMCs. The TCR comes from a man younger than 45 in good health and CMV-seronegative.

CDR3 loop: CASSFPPGMNTEAFF. The CDR3 DNA reads as TGTGCCAGCAGCTTCCCCCCAGGGATGAACACTGAAGCTTTCTTT. This chain links TRBV7-9 with TRBJ1-1; TRBD1 might be the D (5 bases). Per the germline V gene, CDR1 is SEHNR and CDR2 is FQNEAQ (reference sequence). CDR3 length equals 15 residues. The ends were cut back, 3 bases at V and 0 bases at J, with 11 bases in the middle. Variable domain in full (rest from reference TRBV7-9 and TRBJ1-1): DTGVSQNPRHKITKRGQNVTFRCDPISEHNRLYWYRQTLGQGPEFLTYFQNEAQLEKSRLLSDRFSAERPKGSFSTLEIQRTEQGDSAMYLCASSFPPGMNTEAFFGQGTRLTVV.